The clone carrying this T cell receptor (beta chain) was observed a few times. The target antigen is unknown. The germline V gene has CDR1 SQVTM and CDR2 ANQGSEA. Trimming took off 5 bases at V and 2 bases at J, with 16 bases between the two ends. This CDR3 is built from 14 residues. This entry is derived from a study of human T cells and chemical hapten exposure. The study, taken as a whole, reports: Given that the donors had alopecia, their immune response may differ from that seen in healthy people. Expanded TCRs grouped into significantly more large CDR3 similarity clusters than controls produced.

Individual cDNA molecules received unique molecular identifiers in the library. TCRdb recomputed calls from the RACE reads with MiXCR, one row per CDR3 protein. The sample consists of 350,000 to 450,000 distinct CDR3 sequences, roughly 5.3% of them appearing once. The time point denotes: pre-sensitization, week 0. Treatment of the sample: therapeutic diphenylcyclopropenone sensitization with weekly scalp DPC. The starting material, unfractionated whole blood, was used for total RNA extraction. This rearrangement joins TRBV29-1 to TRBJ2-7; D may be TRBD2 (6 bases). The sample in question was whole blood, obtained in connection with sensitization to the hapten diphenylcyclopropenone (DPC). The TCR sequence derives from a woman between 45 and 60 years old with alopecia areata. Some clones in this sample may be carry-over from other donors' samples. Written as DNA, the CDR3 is TGCAGCGTTCACTTGGGGCGGGGCGCCTACGAGCAGTACTTC. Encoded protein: CSVHLGRGAYEQYF.